This T cell receptor beta chain comes out of a study of blood T cells in healthy people across ages (dated by TCRdb to between 2015 and 2017). Turning to the overall study: Template switching captured roughly one uniquely barcoded TCR beta cDNA molecule per two T cells in model experiments. To track age-related changes in TCR beta repertoire diversity, the study relied on deep sequencing normalized with unique cDNA molecular identifiers. The donors were divided into four age groups: young (average roughly 15 years), middle-aged (about 40), aged (about 60) and long-lived (around 87). Two additional independent replicas of 1 million unique cDNA reads from the same blood draw were analyzed for two donors (one aged 18 to 30 and one aged 80 or older). The study at large found these results: Bulk unsorted PBMC profiling prevented conclusive comparison of naive and antigen-experienced compartments. As age increased, observed TCR beta diversity per million T cells dropped in a roughly linear way, and a significant reduction was already evident by age 40. There was a strong correlation between observed TCR beta diversity and the percentage of naive T cells measured by flow cytometry. Donor CMV infection status was unknown, potentially confounding age-related changes in expanded clonotypes. Estimates of total diversity based on one million sequenced T cells were regarded as lower bounds and as underestimates. Compared with the aged group, more naive CD4+ T cells, fewer expanded clones and increased TCR diversity were shown by the long-lived group, suggesting age selection.

Concerning this clonotype: Its antigen remains unidentified. The record has no base qualities; no much larger clone is one base away.

As encoded in the germline V gene, CDR1 is SGDLS while CDR2 is YYNGEE. V is cut back by 0 bases and J by 13 bases, with 12 bases in the junction unmatched. Inclusive of the bounding cysteine and phenylalanine, the CDR3 is 15 residues long. Solely the CDR3 DNA is kept, with 45 bases framed from the first base. The donors were 40 or so Caucasian individuals from Russia, aged 6 to 90 years, who were systemically healthy. Each donor gave about 9.7 milliliters of peripheral blood, drawn into EDTA-treated Vacutainer tubes. Ficoll-Paque density-gradient centrifugation was used to isolate PBMCs, with at least 6.5 million per sample. Total RNA was extracted from PBMCs with Trizol reagent, with at least 5 micrograms obtained per sample. The percentages of naive CD45RAhigh/CD27high T cells were determined by flow cytometry on a PBMC aliquot from every donor. The library came from 5' RACE. Sequencing was performed on an Illumina HiSeq 2500. A second roughly 6 to 12 cycle PCR used a sample-barcoded 5' primer and a J-beta primer mix. Each TCR beta cDNA molecule received a unique molecular identifier from a template-switch 5' adaptor carrying 12 random nucleotides. Each sample yielded at least 3 million CDR3-containing paired-end reads. All of the RNA was converted into first-strand cDNA using the Mint cDNA synthesis kit, with a TRBC-specific oligonucleotide serving as the primer. After uracil-DNA glycosylase treatment, a first 18-cycle PCR used universal primers M1SS and BC2_uni_R on all cDNA. As for how the authors treated the data: For normalization, 1 million high-quality reads, each with a distinct molecular identifier, were randomly selected from each sample. Instead of being binned into consensus sequences, reads that shared molecular identifiers were thrown out. CDR3 identification, clonotype clustering and error correction used MiTCR with a Q25 quality threshold and the strictest error-elimination algorithm. Lower-bound total TCR beta diversity was estimated with a nonparametric unseen species model using Euler transformation. Using fastp trimming at Q25 and MiXCR clonotype assembly, TCRdb reanalyzed the public sequencing data and kept in-frame beta chains. Here each entry gathers all rows of one CDR3 protein and keeps the most common genes and DNA. The V and J calls come from TCRdb's annotation, not from the publication. The sample table shows some 930,000 distinct CDR3 sequences, and approximately 32% are seen once. Of the sample, about a tenth is held by the ten largest clones.

These data were also filed under a second study, of T cells of mothers and their children. Per that second paper: Nine systemically healthy Caucasian individuals served as donors, namely three mothers together with their six children. cDNA synthesis consumed the entire amount of extracted RNA, loaded at around 1.5 ug RNA in each 15 ul reaction. In the second PCR, sample barcodes and 2-4 random nucleotides were introduced via the M1S primer. Over 8 million TCR beta CDR3 reads came from each mother, compared with around 3 million reads from each child. TCR recombination output is similarly shaped by thymic selection in related and unrelated pairs, with a minor effect exerted by inherited differences. Normalized repertoire overlap was always slightly but never significantly higher in related than unrelated mother-child pairs. No persistent microchimeric T cell clones were detected, at a sensitivity of around 97 clones per million clonotypes. To look for features that set related mother-child pairs apart from unrelated individuals, the researchers ran deep NGS to compare the TCR beta repertoires of mothers and children. On average, the children were approximately 11 +/- 4 years old, while the mothers were around 42 +/- 4 years old. After adapter ligation with NEBNext reagents, the libraries were sequenced on Illumina HiSeq 2000 with 100+100 nt paired-end reads. To prevent cross-contamination, the mother and child libraries were prepared a month apart and were sequenced in separate runs. For each donor, somewhere between about 450,000 and 2,200,000 distinct TCR beta clonotypes were identified. Naive TCR beta clonotypes were estimated from low-frequency clonotypes matched to each donor's FACS-determined naive share, without sorting.

Sequencing was done on a sample of blood. The clonotype was recovered from a woman in her thirties or forties in good health. The chain was built from TRBV9 and TRBJ2-4, with 8 bases aligning to TRBD2. The DNA sequence follows: TGTGCCAGCAGCGTAGCGGGGGGGCCCTACAATGAGCAGTACTTC. The resulting protein is CASSVAGGPYNEQYF. Here the CDR3 is joined to the reference TRBV9 and TRBJ2-4 genes, and the full variable domain is: DSGVTQTPKHLITATGQRVTLRCSPRSGDLSVYWYQQSLDQGLQFLIQYYNGEERAKGNILERFSAQQFPDLHSELNLSSLELGDSALYFCASSVAGGPYNEQYFGAGTRLSVL.